What follows are 12 T cell receptor beta chains derived from one specimen sequenced in a study of T cells of healthy individuals. TCRdb redid the calling of the 5' RACE reads with MiXCR, one entry per CDR3 protein. Of about 60,000 distinct CDR3 sequences in the sample, around 15% are singletons; the top ten hold around 5%. The receptors originated from a human donor in good health.

This clonotype was found many times. The J gene is TRBJ1-1, the V gene TRBV2, with 8 positions matching TRBD1. After removal of 3 bases from V and 10 bases from J, the junction contained 7 bases not matched to a gene. The CDR3 is 13 residues long. Germline V gene data show CDR1 as SNHLY and CDR2 as FYNNEI. The CDR3 nucleotides are TGTGCCAGCAGTGACGGCAGGGGGCAGGTAGCTTTCTTT. This gives the protein CASSDGRGQVAFF.

This clonotype has just a few counts. The genes are TRBV20-1 and TRBJ1-2; D perhaps matches TRBD1 (6 bases). Germline V CDR1 and CDR2: DFQATT, SNEGSKA (reference sequence). Trimming pared 3 bases from V and 8 bases from J, leaving 19 bases between. This CDR3 is built from 14 residues. Written as DNA, the CDR3 is TGCAGTGCTAGTTTCCAGGGCGCCAGGGGAGGCTACACCTTC. Its translation: CSASFQGARGGYTF.

Of note for this clonotype: Given a much more abundant clone one base away, this may be a read error. V is TRBV12-3 or TRBV12-4 and J is TRBJ1-2; D is unresolved. The CDR3 has 11 residues. The CDR3 nucleotides are TGTGCCAGCAGTTCTCGCGGAGGCTACAACTTC. Its protein is CASSSRGGYNF.

This rearrangement joins TRBV2 to TRBJ1-5, with D possibly being TRBD1 (6 bases). Trimming pared 6 bases from V and 5 bases from J, leaving 17 bases between. This CDR3 contains 15 residues. The V gene's germline CDR1 is SNHLY and CDR2 FYNNEI. CDR3 nucleotides: TGTGCCAGCAGGCTAACAGGGATCGGGTATCAGCCCCAGCATTTT. Protein sequence: CASRLTGIGYQPQHF. Drawing the rest from reference TRBV2 and TRBJ1-5, the complete variable domain is EPEVTQTPSHQVTQMGQEVILRCVPISNHLYFYWYRQILGQKVEFLVSFYNNEISEKSEIFDDQFSVERPDGSNFTLKIRSTKLEDSAMYFCASRLTGIGYQPQHFGDGTRLSIL.

This clonotype was counted at least ten times. The chain's CDR3 is CSAQQGRYNSPLHF. CDR3 sequence (DNA): TGCAGTGCGCAACAGGGGAGGTATAATTCACCCCTCCACTTT. This chain uses TRBV20-1 with TRBJ1-6; 7 positions match TRBD1. CDR1 is DFQATT and CDR2 is SNEGSKA in the germline V gene (reference sequence). The CDR3 is 14 amino acids. J lost 4 bases, V lost 6 bases, and 6 bases had no gene match.

In this sample, this clonotype turned up many times. The V and J genes are TRBV7-3 and TRBJ2-1; the match to TRBD2 covers 14 bases. After removal of 5 bases from V and 8 bases from J, the junction contained 8 bases not matched to a gene. The CDR3 runs 16 residues. Germline CDR1 reads SGHTA; CDR2 reads FQGTGA. In DNA, the CDR3 is TGTGCCAGCAGCAGACGACTAGCGGGGGGGCGGGATGAGCAGTTCTTC. Protein sequence: CASSRRLAGGRDEQFF.

This clonotype appeared a single time. A much larger clone lies a single base off, so this may be a read error. V usage is TRBV28 and J usage is TRBJ2-7, with TRBD2 matching over 10 bases. The CDR3 has 18 amino acids. Germline V gene data show CDR1 as MDHEN and CDR2 as SYDVKM. J lost 0 bases, V lost 2 bases, and 10 bases had no gene match. Written as DNA, the CDR3 is TGTGCCAGCAGTTTAGATATAAGGGCTAGCGGGGGCTCCTACGAGCAGTACTTC. Translation: CASSLDIRASGGSYEQYF.

This clonotype was counted at least ten times. V is TRBV3-1 and J is TRBJ2-5, with D perhaps assigned TRBD1 or TRBD2 (5 bases each). The CDR3 sequence is 15 residues long. V was shortened by 2 bases and J by 7 bases, with 17 bases between the two germline ends. Looked up from germline, CDR1 is LGHDT and CDR2 is YNNKEL (reference sequence). CDR3 nucleotide sequence: TGTGCCAGCAGCCAAATGGCGACCGGTGGGGGGACCCAGTACTTC. It yields the protein CASSQMATGGGTQYF.

This clonotype was observed a few times. The V and J genes are TRBV12-5 and TRBJ2-5; 7 bases fit TRBD1. Germline CDR1 is LGHNT and CDR2 is FRNRAP. V shed 3 bases and J 3 bases; nucleotides not matched to a gene: 13. The CDR3 is 17 amino acids. DNA for the CDR3: TGTGCTAGTGGTTTTCTCGTCTGGGACAGAGCTAAAGAGACCCAGTACTTC. Protein product: CASGFLVWDRAKETQYF.

The chain employs TRBV19 and TRBJ2-1; D not resolved. The CDR3 runs 15 residues. Germline CDR1 and CDR2: LNHDA and SQIVND (reference sequence). Trimming removed 3 bases at V and 6 bases at J, with 15 bases between. CDR3 in amino acids: CASSIEHSLGNEQFF. CDR3 nucleotides: TGTGCCAGTAGTATTGAACATAGTCTAGGCAATGAGCAGTTCTTC.

This clonotype has a single count. This sequence joins TRBV7-9 and TRBJ1-5; 7 nucleotides match TRBD1. Germline CDR1 reads SEHNR; CDR2 reads FQNEAQ (reference sequence). This CDR3 contains 15 residues. The junction had 4 bases not matched to a gene; V was cut back by 1 base and J by 4 bases. As DNA, the CDR3 is TGTGCCAGCAGCTTAGAGGGACAGCGAAATCAGCCCCAGCATTTT. Translating it yields CASSLEGQRNQPQHF.

The V and J genes are TRBV6-5 and TRBJ1-4; possibly TRBD1 for D (5 bases). Germline CDR1 and CDR2: MNHEY and SVGAGI. The CDR3 is 14 amino acids. V lost 4 bases to trimming and J lost 7 bases, with 13 bases between them. This CDR3 is CASSLGGRSEKLFF. The CDR3 region has the DNA TGTGCCAGCAGTTTGGGGGGAAGAAGTGAAAAACTGTTTTTT.